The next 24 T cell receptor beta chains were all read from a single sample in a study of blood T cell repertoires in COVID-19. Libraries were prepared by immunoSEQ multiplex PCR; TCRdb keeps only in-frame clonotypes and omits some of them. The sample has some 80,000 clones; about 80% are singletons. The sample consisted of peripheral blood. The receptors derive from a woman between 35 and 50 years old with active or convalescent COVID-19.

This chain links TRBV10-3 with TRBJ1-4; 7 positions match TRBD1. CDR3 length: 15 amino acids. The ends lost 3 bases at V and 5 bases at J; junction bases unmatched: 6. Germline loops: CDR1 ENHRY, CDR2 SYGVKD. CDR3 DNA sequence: TGTGCCATCAGTGACTCAGGGGGAGCAAATGAAAAACTGTTTTTT. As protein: CAISDSGGANEKLFF.

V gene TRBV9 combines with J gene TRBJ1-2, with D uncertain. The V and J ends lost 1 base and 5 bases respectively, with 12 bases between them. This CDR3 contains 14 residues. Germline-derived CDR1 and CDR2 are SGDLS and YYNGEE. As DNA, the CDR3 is TGTGCCAGCAGCGTAAATTTCTATCCGTATGGCTACACCTTC. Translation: CASSVNFYPYGYTF.

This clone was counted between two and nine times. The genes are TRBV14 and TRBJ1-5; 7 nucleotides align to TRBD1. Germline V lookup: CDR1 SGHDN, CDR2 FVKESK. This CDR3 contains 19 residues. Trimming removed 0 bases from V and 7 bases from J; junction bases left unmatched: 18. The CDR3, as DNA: TGTGCCAGCAGCCAAGAGCCGACAGGGACCCCTGAATGTTCCCAGCCCCAGCATTTT. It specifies CASSQEPTGTPECSQPQHF.

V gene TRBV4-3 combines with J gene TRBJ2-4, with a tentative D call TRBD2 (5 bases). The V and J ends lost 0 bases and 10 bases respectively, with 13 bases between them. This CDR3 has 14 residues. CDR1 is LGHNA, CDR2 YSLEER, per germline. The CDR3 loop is CASSQDRTPRIQYF. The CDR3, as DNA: TGCGCCAGCAGCCAAGATAGGACTCCCCGTATTCAGTACTTC.

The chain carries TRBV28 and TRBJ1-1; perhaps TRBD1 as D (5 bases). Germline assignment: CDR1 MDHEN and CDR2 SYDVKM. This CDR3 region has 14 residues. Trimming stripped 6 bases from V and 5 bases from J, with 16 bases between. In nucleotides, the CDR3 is TGTGCCAGCAGGGGGATTTCGGGGACTACTGAAGCTTTCTTT. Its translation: CASRGISGTTEAFF.

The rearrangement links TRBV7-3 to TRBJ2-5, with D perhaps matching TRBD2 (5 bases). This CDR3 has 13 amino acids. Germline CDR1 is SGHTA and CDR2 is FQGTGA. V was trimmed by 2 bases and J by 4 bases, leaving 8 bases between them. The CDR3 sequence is CASSLEGRETQYF. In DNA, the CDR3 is TGTGCCAGCAGCTTAGAAGGGAGAGAGACCCAGTACTTC.

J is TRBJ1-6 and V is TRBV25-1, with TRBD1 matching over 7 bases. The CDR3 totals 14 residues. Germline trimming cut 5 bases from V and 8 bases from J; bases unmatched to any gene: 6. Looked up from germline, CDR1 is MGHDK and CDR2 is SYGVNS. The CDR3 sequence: CASSLTGKDSPLHF. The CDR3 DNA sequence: TGTGCCAGCAGTTTGACAGGGAAGGATTCACCCCTCCACTTT.

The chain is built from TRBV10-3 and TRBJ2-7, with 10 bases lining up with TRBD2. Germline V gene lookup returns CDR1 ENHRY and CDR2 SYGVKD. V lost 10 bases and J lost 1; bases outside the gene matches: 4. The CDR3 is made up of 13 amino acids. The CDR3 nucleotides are TGTGCCACCGAACTAGCGGGATCCTACGAGCAGTACTTC. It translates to CATELAGSYEQYF.

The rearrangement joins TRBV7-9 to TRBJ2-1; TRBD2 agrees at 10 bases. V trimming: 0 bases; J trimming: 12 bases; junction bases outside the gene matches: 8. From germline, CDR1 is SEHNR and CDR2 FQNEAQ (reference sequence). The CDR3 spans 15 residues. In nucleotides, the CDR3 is TGTGCCAGCAGCTTAGCGCGTGGCCTAGCGGGAGCGCAGTTCTTC. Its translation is CASSLARGLAGAQFF.

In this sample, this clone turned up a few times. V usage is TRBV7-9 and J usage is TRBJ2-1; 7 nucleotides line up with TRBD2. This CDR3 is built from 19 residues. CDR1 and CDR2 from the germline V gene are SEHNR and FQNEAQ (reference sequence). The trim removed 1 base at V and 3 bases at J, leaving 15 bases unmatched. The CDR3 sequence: CASSLGEGGGGESYNEQFF. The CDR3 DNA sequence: TGTGCCAGCAGCTTAGGGGAGGGCGGCGGGGGTGAGAGCTACAATGAGCAGTTCTTC.

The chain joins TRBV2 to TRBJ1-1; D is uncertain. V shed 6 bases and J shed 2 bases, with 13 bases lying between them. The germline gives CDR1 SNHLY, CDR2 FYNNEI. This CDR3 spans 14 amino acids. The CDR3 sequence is CASSRGTENTEAFF. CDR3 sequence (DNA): TGTGCCAGCAGCCGGGGTACCGAAAACACTGAAGCTTTCTTT.

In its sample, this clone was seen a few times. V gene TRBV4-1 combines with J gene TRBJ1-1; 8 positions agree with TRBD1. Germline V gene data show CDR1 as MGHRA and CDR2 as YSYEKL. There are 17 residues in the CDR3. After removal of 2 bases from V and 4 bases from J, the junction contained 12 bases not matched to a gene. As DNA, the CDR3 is TGCGCCAGCAGCCAATCACCGACAGGGGTCTTTGTCACTGAAGCTTTCTTT. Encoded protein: CASSQSPTGVFVTEAFF.

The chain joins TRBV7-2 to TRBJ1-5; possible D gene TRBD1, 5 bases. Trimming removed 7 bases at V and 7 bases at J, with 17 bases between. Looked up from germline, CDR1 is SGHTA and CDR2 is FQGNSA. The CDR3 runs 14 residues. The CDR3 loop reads CASTAPGAEQPQHF. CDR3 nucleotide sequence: TGTGCCAGCACTGCCCCTGGGGCAGAACAGCCCCAGCATTTT.

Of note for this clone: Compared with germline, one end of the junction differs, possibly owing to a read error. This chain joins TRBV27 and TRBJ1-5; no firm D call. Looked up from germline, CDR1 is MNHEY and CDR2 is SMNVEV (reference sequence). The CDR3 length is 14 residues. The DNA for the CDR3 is TGTGCCAGTAGTTTAGGTCAGGCCAGGCAGCCCCAGCATTTT. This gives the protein CASSLGQARQPQHF.

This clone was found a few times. CDR3 DNA: TGTGCCAGCACCAAAAACGGACTAGCTAAGCCCGGGGAGCTGTTTTTT. Protein sequence: CASTKNGLAKPGELFF. This chain joins TRBV11-3 and TRBJ2-2, with TRBD2 identical over 8 bases. V shed 7 bases and J 6 bases; nucleotides not matched to a gene: 13. Germline V gives CDR1 SGHNT, CDR2 YENEEA. This CDR3 is 16 amino acids long. Combining the CDR3 with reference TRBV11-3 and TRBJ2-2 gives the whole variable domain EAGVVQSPRYKIIEKKQPVAFWCNPISGHNTLYWYLQNLGQGPELLIRYENEEAVDDSQLPKDRFSAERLKGVDSTLKIQPAELGDSAVYLCASTKNGLAKPGELFFGEGSRLTVL.

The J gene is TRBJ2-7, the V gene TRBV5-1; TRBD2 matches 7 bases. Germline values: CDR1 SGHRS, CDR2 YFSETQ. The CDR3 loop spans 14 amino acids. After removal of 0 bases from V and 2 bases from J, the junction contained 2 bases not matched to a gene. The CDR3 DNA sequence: TGCGCCAGCAGCTTGGCTAGCGGTACCTACGAGCAGTACTTC. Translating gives CASSLASGTYEQYF. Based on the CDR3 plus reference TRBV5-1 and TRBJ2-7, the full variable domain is KAGVTQTPRYLIKTRGQQVTLSCSPISGHRSVSWYQQTPGQGLQFLFEYFSETQRNKGNFPGRFSGRQFSNSRSEMNVSTLELGDSALYLCASSLASGTYEQYFGPGTRLTVT.

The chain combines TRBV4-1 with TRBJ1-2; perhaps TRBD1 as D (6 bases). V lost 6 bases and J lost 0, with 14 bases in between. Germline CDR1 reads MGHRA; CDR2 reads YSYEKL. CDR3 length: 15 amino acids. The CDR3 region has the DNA TGCGCCAGCAGTCGCCTGACAGGAGCTAACTATGGCTACACCTTC. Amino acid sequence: CASSRLTGANYGYTF.

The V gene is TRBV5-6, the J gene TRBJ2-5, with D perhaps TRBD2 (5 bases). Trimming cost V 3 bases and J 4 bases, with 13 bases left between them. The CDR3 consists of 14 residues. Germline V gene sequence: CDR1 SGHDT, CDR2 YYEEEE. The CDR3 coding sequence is TGTGCCAGCAGCTCGCAAACGGCGGGAGAGACCCAGTACTTC. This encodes CASSSQTAGETQYF.

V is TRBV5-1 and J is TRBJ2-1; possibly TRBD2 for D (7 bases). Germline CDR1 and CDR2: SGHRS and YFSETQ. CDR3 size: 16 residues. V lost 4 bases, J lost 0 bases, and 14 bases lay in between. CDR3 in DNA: TGCGCCAGCAGCGGGGGGGCAGGCAGCTCCTACAATGAGCAGTTCTTC. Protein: CASSGGAGSSYNEQFF.

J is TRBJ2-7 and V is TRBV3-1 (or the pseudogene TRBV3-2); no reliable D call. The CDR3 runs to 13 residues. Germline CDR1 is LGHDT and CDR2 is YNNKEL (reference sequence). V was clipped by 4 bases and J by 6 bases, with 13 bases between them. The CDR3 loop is CASSLLQTGEQYF. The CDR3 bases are TGTGCCAGCAGCCTCCTTCAGACTGGCGAGCAGTACTTC.

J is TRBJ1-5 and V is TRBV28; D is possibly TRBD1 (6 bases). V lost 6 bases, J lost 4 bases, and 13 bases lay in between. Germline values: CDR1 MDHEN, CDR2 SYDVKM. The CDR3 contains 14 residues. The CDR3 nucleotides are TGTGCCAGCAGGCGACAGGTCCCTAATCAGCCCCAGCATTTT. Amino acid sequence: CASRRQVPNQPQHF.

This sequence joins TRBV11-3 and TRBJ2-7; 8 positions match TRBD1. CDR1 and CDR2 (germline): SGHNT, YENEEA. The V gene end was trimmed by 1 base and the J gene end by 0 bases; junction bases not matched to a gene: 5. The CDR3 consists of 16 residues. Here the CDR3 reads CASSLAGGYPSYEQYF. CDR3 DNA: TGTGCCAGCAGCTTAGCAGGGGGCTACCCCTCCTACGAGCAGTACTTC.

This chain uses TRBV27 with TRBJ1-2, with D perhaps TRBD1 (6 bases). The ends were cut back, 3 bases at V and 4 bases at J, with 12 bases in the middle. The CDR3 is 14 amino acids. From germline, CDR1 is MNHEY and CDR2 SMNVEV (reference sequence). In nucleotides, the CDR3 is TGTGCCAGCAGTTTCGGACAGAGAATCTATGGCTACACCTTC. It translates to CASSFGQRIYGYTF.

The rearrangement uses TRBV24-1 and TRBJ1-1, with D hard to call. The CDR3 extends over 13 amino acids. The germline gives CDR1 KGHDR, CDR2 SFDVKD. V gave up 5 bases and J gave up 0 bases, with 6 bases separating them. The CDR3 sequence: CATSAALNTEAFF. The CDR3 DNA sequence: TGTGCCACCAGTGCTGCGTTGAACACTGAAGCTTTCTTT.